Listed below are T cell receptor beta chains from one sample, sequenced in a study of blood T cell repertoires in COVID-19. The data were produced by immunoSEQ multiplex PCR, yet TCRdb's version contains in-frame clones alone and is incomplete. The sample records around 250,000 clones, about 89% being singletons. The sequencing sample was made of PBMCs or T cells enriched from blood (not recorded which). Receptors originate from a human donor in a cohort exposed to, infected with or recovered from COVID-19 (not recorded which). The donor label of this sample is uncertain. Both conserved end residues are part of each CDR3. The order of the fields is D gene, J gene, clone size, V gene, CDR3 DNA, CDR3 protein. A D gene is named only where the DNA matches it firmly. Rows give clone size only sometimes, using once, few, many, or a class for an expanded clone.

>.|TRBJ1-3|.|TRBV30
TGTGCCTGGAGCCTAGGGGGGGCCGGAAACACCATATATTTT
CAWSLGGAGNTIYF
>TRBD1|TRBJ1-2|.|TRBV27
TGTGCCAGCACGACAGGGGGCAATGGCTACACCTTC
CASTTGGNGYTF
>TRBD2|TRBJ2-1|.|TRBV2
TGTGCCAGCAGAGCCACTAGCGGGGGCTACAATGAGCAGTTCTTC
CASRATSGGYNEQFF
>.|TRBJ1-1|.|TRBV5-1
TGCGCCAGCAGCTTAGGAGTTAACACTGAAGCTTTCTTT
CASSLGVNTEAFF
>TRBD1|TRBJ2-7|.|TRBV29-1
TGCAGTCATCAGCAGGGGGCAATCTCCTACGAGCAGTACTTC
CSHQQGAISYEQYF
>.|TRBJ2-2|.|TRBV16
TGTGCCAGCAGCCACAGCGGGGAGCTGTTTTTT
CASSHSGELFF
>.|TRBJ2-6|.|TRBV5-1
TGCGCCAGCAGAGAGGGCGCCGGGGCCAACGTCCTGACTTTC
CASREGAGANVLTF
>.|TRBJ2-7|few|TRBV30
TGTGCCTGGAGGTTGGGCGGGAACGAGCAGTACTTC
CAWRLGGNEQYF
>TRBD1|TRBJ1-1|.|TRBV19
TGTGCCTCAGAGGGACAGCCGGGAGCTTTCTTT
CASEGQPGAFF
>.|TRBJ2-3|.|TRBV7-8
TGTGCCAGCAGCACATCCGGGACAGCTCGGGGGCCCTACACAGATACGCAGTATTTT
CASSTSGTARGPYTDTQYF
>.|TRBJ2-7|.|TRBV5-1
TGCGCCAGCAGCTTGAGCCAGGGCGCGACCTACGAGCAGTACTTC
CASSLSQGATYEQYF
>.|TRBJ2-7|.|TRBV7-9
TGTGCCAGCAGCCCACAGGGTCGTGGTGCCTACGAGCAGTACTTC
CASSPQGRGAYEQYF
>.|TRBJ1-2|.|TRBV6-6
TGTGCCAGCAGCCCCTTCCCCTCCTATGGCTACACCTTC
CASSPFPSYGYTF
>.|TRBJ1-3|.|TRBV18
TGTGCCAGCTCACCCCCCACAGGGACTGGAAACACCATATATTTT
CASSPPTGTGNTIYF
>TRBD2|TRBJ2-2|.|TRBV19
TGTGCCAGTAGTACGCTAGCGGGAGCAACCGGGGAGCTGTTTTTT
CASSTLAGATGELFF
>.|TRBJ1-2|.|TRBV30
TGTGCCTGGTCCGGTTGGGGGCGCCCCCTCTATGGCTACACCTTC
CAWSGWGRPLYGYTF
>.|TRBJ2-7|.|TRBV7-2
TGTGCCAGCAGCTTACAGGGGACCTACGAGCAGTACTTC
CASSLQGTYEQYF
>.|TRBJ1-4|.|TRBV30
TGTGCCTGGGCCGGAGGCGCAACTAATGAAAAACTGTTTTTT
CAWAGGATNEKLFF
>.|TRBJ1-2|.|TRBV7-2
TGTGCCAGCAGCTCAGACGGGGGGGCGCAGGGCTACACCTTC
CASSSDGGAQGYTF
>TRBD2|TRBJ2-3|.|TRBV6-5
TGTGCCAGCAGTTCGACTAGCGGGGGCACAGATACGCAGTATTTT
CASSSTSGGTDTQYF
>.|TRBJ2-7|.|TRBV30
TGTGCCTGGAATCACCGAGGATCCTACGAGCAGTACTTC
CAWNHRGSYEQYF
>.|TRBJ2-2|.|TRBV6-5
TGTGCCAGCAGTTACGGACTTAACACCGGGGAGCTGTTTTTT
CASSYGLNTGELFF
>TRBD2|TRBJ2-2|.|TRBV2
TGTGCCAGCAGTGGATTGGAGCTAGCGGGGGAAAACACCGGGGAGCTGTTTTTT
CASSGLELAGENTGELFF
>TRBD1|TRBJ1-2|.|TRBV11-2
TGTGCCAGCAGCTTAGATCTGGGGGACAGCCCCTATGGCTACACCTTC
CASSLDLGDSPYGYTF
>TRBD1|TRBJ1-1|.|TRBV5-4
TGTGCCAGCAGCACCACGACAGGGGGCGAAGACACTGAAGCTTTCTTT
CASSTTTGGEDTEAFF
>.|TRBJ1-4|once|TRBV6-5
TGTGCCAGCAGCCACAGGAGGGCTAATGAAAAACTGTTTTTT
CASSHRRANEKLFF
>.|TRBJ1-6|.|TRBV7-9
TGTGCCAGCAGCTTTGGGGGGAATTCACCCCTCCACTTT
CASSFGGNSPLHF
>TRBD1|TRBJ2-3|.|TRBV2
TGTGCCAGCGGCGGACAGGAGAGAGATACGCAGTATTTT
CASGGQERDTQYF
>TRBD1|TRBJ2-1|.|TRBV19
TGTGCCAGTAGTATAATGGGACAGGGGTACAATGAGCAGTTCTTC
CASSIMGQGYNEQFF
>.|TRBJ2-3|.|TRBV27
TGTGCCAGCAGTTTTGAAGGGAGAAGTTACACAGATACGCAGTATTTT
CASSFEGRSYTDTQYF
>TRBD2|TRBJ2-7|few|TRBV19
TGTGCCAGTAGTATACCAGGACTAGGCGAGCAGTACTTC
CASSIPGLGEQYF
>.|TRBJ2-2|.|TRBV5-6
TGTGCCAGCAGCTGGACAGCGGGGTTCGGGGAGCTGTTTTTT
CASSWTAGFGELFF
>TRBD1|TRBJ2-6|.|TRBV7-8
TGTGCCAGCAGCCCACGGGACAGGGGGTACTCTGGGGCCAACGTCCTGACTTTC
CASSPRDRGYSGANVLTF
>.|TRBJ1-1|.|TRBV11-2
TGTGCCAGCAGCCCACAGGATACTGAAGCTTTCTTT
CASSPQDTEAFF
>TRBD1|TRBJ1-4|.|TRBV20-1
TGCAGTGCTAGTCTCGGACAGGGATATGAAAAACTGTTTTTT
CSASLGQGYEKLFF
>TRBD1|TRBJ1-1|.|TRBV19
TGTGCCAGTAGTGTTACAGGGGAGTCCTTGATGAACACTGAAGCTTTCTTT
CASSVTGESLMNTEAFF
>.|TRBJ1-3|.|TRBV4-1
TGCGCCAGCAGCCAAGTTCTCCTCCTCTTCTCTGGAAACACCATATATTTT
CASSQVLLLFSGNTIYF
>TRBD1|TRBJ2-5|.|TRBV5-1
TGCGCCAGCAGCTCGGGACAGGGGATTCAAGAGACCCAGTACTTC
CASSSGQGIQETQYF
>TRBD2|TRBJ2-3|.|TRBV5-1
TGCGCCAGCAGCTTGGCTAGCGGGGGGGCTGATACGCAGTATTTT
CASSLASGGADTQYF
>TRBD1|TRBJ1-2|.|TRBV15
TGTGCCACCAGCAGTCCCCGGGACAGGGGTCTACCGGCTGGCTACACCTTC
CATSSPRDRGLPAGYTF
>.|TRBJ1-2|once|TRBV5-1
TGCGCCAGCAGCTTGGAGCCCCCCGGACAGACTAACTATGGCTACACCTTC
CASSLEPPGQTNYGYTF
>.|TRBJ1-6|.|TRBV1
TGCACCAGCAGCCAAGGCAGGTTTAATTCACCCCTCCACTTT
CTSSQGRFNSPLHF
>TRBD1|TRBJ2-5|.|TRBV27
TGTGCCAGCAGTTATACAGGGGGTCAAGAGACCCAGTACTTC
CASSYTGGQETQYF
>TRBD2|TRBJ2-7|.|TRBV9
TGTGCCAGCAGCCCCCGCTGGGGGGGTGACGAGCAGTACTTC
CASSPRWGGDEQYF
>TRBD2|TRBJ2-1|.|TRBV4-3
TGCGCCAGCAGCCAAGGGTTAGCGGGGGCTTATGAGCAGTTCTTC
CASSQGLAGAYEQFF
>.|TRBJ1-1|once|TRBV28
TGTGCCAGCAGTTGGGAGTTCTCGCTGATCCAGACGGACACTGAAGCTTTCTTT
CASSWEFSLIQTDTEAFF
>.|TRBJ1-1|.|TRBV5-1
TGCGCCAGCAGCCCCACCTATGAGAACACTGAAGCTTTCTTT
CASSPTYENTEAFF
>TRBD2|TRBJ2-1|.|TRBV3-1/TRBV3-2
TGTGCCAGCAGCCAAGGAGGCCTAGCGGGTGGCAATGAGCAGTTCTTC
CASSQGGLAGGNEQFF
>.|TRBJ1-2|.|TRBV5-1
TGCGCCAGCAGCCTAAACTACGGGTCTTATGGCTACACCTTC
CASSLNYGSYGYTF
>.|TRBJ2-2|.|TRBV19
TGTGCCAGTAGTATCAGCGGGTCTGCCAACACCGGGGAGCTGTTTTTT
CASSISGSANTGELFF
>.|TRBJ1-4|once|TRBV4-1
TGCGCCAGCAGCCCTCACGGGGAAGCACTGTTTTTT
CASSPHGEALFF
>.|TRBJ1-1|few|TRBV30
TGTGCCTGGAGTGTAAGGAGGGACACTGAAGCTTTCTTT
CAWSVRRDTEAFF
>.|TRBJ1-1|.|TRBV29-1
TGCAGCGTACCAATTCTCCCCCCGAAACGGGGCACTGAAGCTTTCTTT
CSVPILPPKRGTEAFF